This T cell receptor beta chain was profiled in a study of T cells in narcolepsy. Study results and caveats: In some patient and control memory CD4+ samples, autoreactive clones were absent.

TCRdb's copy holds only in-frame clones and misses some; the assay was immunoSEQ multiplex PCR. The top ten hold 10% to 13% of the sample, which has tens of thousands of clones, almost 85% seen once. This CDR3 is built from 15 residues. Germline CDR1 and CDR2: LGHNA and YNFKEQ. The V and J ends lost 0 bases and 8 bases, in that order; junction bases with no gene match: 5. A remark on this clone: The target antigen is unknown.

The source of this sequence is a human donor in good health. The material sequenced was memory (CD45RA-) CD4+ T cells from blood. V gene TRBV4-2 combines with J gene TRBJ1-4; 8 nucleotides match TRBD1. The CDR3 sequence: CASSQEGQVREKLFF. CDR3 in DNA: TGTGCCAGCAGCCAAGAGGGACAGGTTAGGGAAAAACTGTTTTTT.